This TCR beta chain stems from a study of regulatory T cells in long-lasting Graves disease. The time point here: newly diagnosed GD, antithyroid drugs for less than 3 months. Extracted RNA from PBMCs served as the source of the TCR library. Graves' disease diagnosis was established per American Thyroid Association guidelines. This clonotype came up a few times. Combining iRepertoire HTBI primers with Arm-PCR of CDR3 regions, the authors built TCR beta libraries. One entry per CDR3 protein, called by TCRdb with MiXCR from the multiplex PCR reads. This table holds roughly 500,000 distinct CDR3 sequences, about 12% found once. In addition, the sample was reused for a study of T cells in Graves' hyperthyroidism and ophthalmopathy.

This specimen consisted of peripheral blood mononuclear cells (PBMCs), obtained at new diagnosis, from a patient treated with antithyroid drugs. This receptor was taken from a woman under 40 with Graves disease.

The CDR3 nucleotides read TGTGCCAGCGGACAGGGCACAGATACGCAGTATTTT. Translated: CASGQGTDTQYF. The chain carries TRBV6-2 or TRBV6-3 and TRBJ2-3, with 7 bases fitting TRBD1. CDR1 is MNHEY and CDR2 is SVGEGT in the germline V gene. This CDR3 is built from 12 residues. V was clipped by 8 bases and J by 1 base; unmatched bases: 0.